The clone carrying this T cell receptor beta chain was counted once. The antigen remains unidentified. The primer mix had 60 Vbeta and 13 Jbeta primers. Data came from immunoSEQ multiplex PCR; TCRdb stores just in-frame clones and leaves some out. Of roughly 190,000 clones in the sample, around 67% are singletons; the top ten hold about 3%. The V and J ends lost 3 bases and 3 bases respectively, with 10 bases between them. This CDR3 comprises 14 residues. From germline, CDR1 is SGDLS and CDR2 YYNGEE. This specimen belongs to a study of cytomegalovirus exposure and HLA in healthy donors. Study details: Earlier, approximately 110 million unique TCR beta sequences were recovered from around 180 million T cells by an analysis. Among the approximately 370 donors who were genotyped, roughly 76% fell in the genetic ancestry cluster that is associated with self-reported Caucasian donors.

Study observations and caveats: As a later analysis revealed, most CMV-associated TCR beta chains appeared HLA-restricted.

This clonotype was sampled from a woman aged 25 to 39 in good health and CMV-seropositive. The genes are TRBV9 and TRBJ2-1, with a tentative D call TRBD2 (6 bases). Material for sequencing was PBMCs. The CDR3 nucleotides read TGTGCCAGCAGCGACGGGGACTTCTACAATGAGCAGTTCTTC. Amino acids: CASSDGDFYNEQFF.